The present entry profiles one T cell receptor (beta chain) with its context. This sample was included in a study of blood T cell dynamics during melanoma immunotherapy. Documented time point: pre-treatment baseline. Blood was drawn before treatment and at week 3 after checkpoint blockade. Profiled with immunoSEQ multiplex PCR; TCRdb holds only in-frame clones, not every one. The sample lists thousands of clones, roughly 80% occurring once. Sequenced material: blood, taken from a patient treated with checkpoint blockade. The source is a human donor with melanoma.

CDR3 DNA sequence: TGTGCCAGCAGCCAAGAGGGTACTAGGAGAAGGACCGGGGAGCTGTTTTTT. It encodes CASSQEGTRRRTGELFF. The chain recombines TRBV4-2 with TRBJ2-2; a possible D gene is TRBD2 (5 bases). V lost 0 bases, J lost 5 bases, and 16 bases lay in between. The CDR3 loop spans 17 amino acids. The V gene's germline CDR1 is LGHNA and CDR2 YNFKEQ.